The 18 T cell receptor beta chains in this list originate from one sample, sequenced in a study of PD-L1 blockade in urothelial cancer. As to time point: peripheral blood 6 weeks after treatment start. Assay: immunoSEQ multiplex PCR; the TCRdb copy retains only in-frame clones and omits some. The profile covers around 50,000 clones, with 70% to 85% appearing a single time and under 2.5% taken by the ten largest. The sequencing used PBMCs, collected around atezolizumab (anti-PD-L1) treatment. The receptors come from a man over 45 with urothelial cancer.

A single count supports this clone. V usage is TRBV6-5 and J usage is TRBJ1-4; no reliable D call. CDR1 is MNHEY, CDR2 SVGAGI, per germline. The CDR3 sequence is 12 residues long. Trimming took off 6 bases at V and 5 bases at J, with 7 bases between the two ends. The CDR3 DNA sequence: TGTGCCAGCAGAACAGTGAATGAAAAACTGTTTTTT. It translates to CASRTVNEKLFF.

The CDR3 loop reads CASSTLTGHTF. The DNA of the CDR3 is TGTGCCAGTAGTACACTTACAGGGCACACCTTC. The rearrangement uses TRBV19 and TRBJ1-2, with a tentative D call TRBD1 (6 bases). V was cut by 4 bases and J by 12 bases, with 12 bases left in between. The CDR3 spans 11 residues. Germline CDR1 reads LNHDA; CDR2 reads SQIVND (reference sequence).

The chain joins TRBV6-4 to TRBJ2-1; a possible D gene is TRBD1 (5 bases). Between the trimmed V and J ends, which lost 2 bases and 7 bases, there was a span of 15 bases. Germline CDR1 is MRHNA and CDR2 is SNTAGT. CDR3 length: 15 residues. Here the CDR3 DNA reads TGTGCCAGCAGTGACGGGGCAGGGAAAGGAAATGAGCAGTTCTTC. This translates into CASSDGAGKGNEQFF.

V is TRBV25-1 and J is TRBJ1-2, with TRBD1 identical over 11 bases. Germline CDR1 is MGHDK and CDR2 is SYGVNS. The V and J ends lost 1 base and 8 bases, in that order; junction bases with no gene match: 3. This CDR3 region has 14 residues. The CDR3 protein is CASSESRDRGGYTF. The CDR3 nucleotides are TGTGCCAGCAGTGAATCGAGGGACAGGGGGGGCTACACCTTC.

This chain joins TRBV2 and TRBJ2-3; D possibly corresponds to TRBD2 (5 bases). The V gene lost 4 bases and the J gene lost 0 bases, with 11 bases spanning the gap. Germline CDR1 reads SNHLY; CDR2 reads FYNNEI. CDR3 size: 15 residues. CDR3 DNA: TGTGCCAGCAGTGCCGAGGGAACCAGCACAGATACGCAGTATTTT. This sequence encodes CASSAEGTSTDTQYF.

The chain carries TRBV6-6 and TRBJ2-2; perhaps TRBD2 as D (5 bases). CDR1 is MNHNY and CDR2 is SVGAGI in the germline V gene (reference sequence). The CDR3 runs 15 residues. Trimming removed 2 bases from V and 6 bases from J, with 13 bases in between. The CDR3 nucleotides read TGTGCCAGCAGTTACCCCGGACCGGGGTCCGGGGAGCTGTTTTTT. Translated, it gives CASSYPGPGSGELFF.

The CDR3 sequence: CASSTGQRNQPQHF. Here the CDR3 DNA reads TGTGCCAGTAGTACGGGACAGAGGAATCAGCCCCAGCATTTT. The chain carries TRBV19 and TRBJ1-5; 7 nucleotides match TRBD1. This CDR3 comprises 14 residues. Germline CDR1 LNHDA, CDR2 SQIVND (reference sequence). Germline trimming cut 4 bases from V and 4 bases from J; bases unmatched to any gene: 4.

This sequence joins TRBV9 and TRBJ1-4; tentative D call: TRBD1 (6 bases). This CDR3 has 15 amino acids. CDR1 is SGDLS, CDR2 YYNGEE, per germline. The V and J ends lost 1 base and 3 bases respectively, with 10 bases between them. CDR3 in DNA: TGTGCCAGCAGCGTATGGGGGCGGGCTAATGAAAAACTGTTTTTT. Protein product: CASSVWGRANEKLFF.

V and J are TRBV10-2 and TRBJ2-1; 14 bases align to TRBD2. This CDR3 has 14 residues. The J segment lost 9 bases and the V segment lost 4 bases, leaving 2 bases of the junction unmatched. The V gene's germline CDR1 is WSHSY and CDR2 SAAADI. The CDR3 nucleotides are TGCGCCAGCAGTGCGACTAGCGGGAGGGGTGAGCAGTTCTTC. Its translation: CASSATSGRGEQFF.

The chain carries TRBV9 and TRBJ2-2; 7 bases fit TRBD1. This CDR3 has 17 residues. V gave up 0 bases and J gave up 6 bases; unmatched junction bases: 11. The V gene's germline CDR1 is SGDLS and CDR2 YYNGEE. The CDR3 protein is CASSVGVTGVSAGELFF. CDR3 bases: TGTGCCAGCAGCGTAGGAGTAACAGGGGTTAGCGCCGGGGAGCTGTTTTTT.

This clone was picked up a small number of times. The chain couples TRBV11-2 to TRBJ2-7; 7 bases line up with TRBD2. The CDR3 spans 14 residues. The junction had 10 bases not matched to a gene; V was cut back by 4 bases and J by 7 bases. CDR1 SGHAT and CDR2 FQNNGV come from the germline V gene. CDR3: CASSSIRGDQEQYF. DNA of the CDR3: TGTGCCAGCAGCTCCATCCGGGGGGACCAGGAGCAGTACTTC.

This clone has only one observation. The J gene is TRBJ2-3, the V gene TRBV4-3, with TRBD1 matching over 7 bases. The CDR3 spans 17 residues. CDR1 and CDR2 from the germline V gene are LGHNA and YSLEER. Germline trimming cut 1 base from V and 5 bases from J; bases unmatched to any gene: 12. In DNA, the CDR3 is TGCGCCAGCAGCCAAGGGACTCGAGGGGGCATCATAGATACGCAGTATTTT. Its translation: CASSQGTRGGIIDTQYF.

The rearrangement uses TRBV5-8 and TRBJ2-3, with a possible D match to TRBD2 (6 bases). V lost 6 bases to trimming and J lost 15 bases, with 17 bases between them. The CDR3 extends over 11 amino acids. Germline V gene lookup returns CDR1 SGHTS and CDR2 YDEGEE. The chain's CDR3 is CASTLLAGGYF. CDR3 nucleotides: TGTGCCAGCACCCTACTAGCAGGAGGTTATTTT.

This clone was counted between two and nine times. The chain carries TRBV7-9 and TRBJ2-5; D gene unclear. V gave up 5 bases and J gave up 1 base, with 20 bases separating them. Germline values: CDR1 SEHNR, CDR2 FQNEAQ (reference sequence). The CDR3 spans 17 residues. The CDR3 sequence: CASSHMKESWSQETQYF. The CDR3 region has the DNA TGTGCCAGCAGCCATATGAAGGAGTCATGGAGCCAAGAGACCCAGTACTTC.

The rearrangement joins TRBV9 to TRBJ2-1, with 7 positions matching TRBD1. Looked up from germline, CDR1 is SGDLS and CDR2 is YYNGEE. The length of the CDR3 is 16 residues. The V gene end was trimmed by 3 bases and the J gene end by 2 bases; junction bases not matched to a gene: 8. As DNA, the CDR3 is TGTGCCAGCAGCGGGCTCAGGGGGTCAGCCTACAATGAGCAGTTCTTC. This codes for CASSGLRGSAYNEQFF.

The chain combines TRBV10-3 with TRBJ1-2; 7 bases align to TRBD1. Germline CDR1 and CDR2: ENHRY and SYGVKD. The CDR3 spans 14 residues. V shed 7 bases, J shed 0 bases, and the junction held 5 bases outside the gene matches. The CDR3: CAITPDRSNYGYTF. CDR3 coding DNA: TGTGCCATCACCCCGGACAGGTCTAACTATGGCTACACCTTC.

The chain has TRBV7-3 and TRBJ1-1, with TRBD1 as a possible D gene (6 bases). V was pared by 5 bases and J by 1 base, with 14 bases between. This CDR3 is 15 amino acids long. Germline lookup yields CDR1 SGHTA and CDR2 FQGTGA. CDR3 bases: TGTGCCAGCAGCGAGCACGGGGGGGCGAACACTGAAGCTTTCTTT. It specifies CASSEHGGANTEAFF.

The chain couples TRBV5-5 to TRBJ1-1; 10 bases are a match to TRBD1. Germline values: CDR1 SGHKS, CDR2 YYEKEE (reference sequence). V trimming: 4 bases; J trimming: 7 bases; junction bases outside the gene matches: 7. The CDR3 runs 14 residues. The CDR3 region is CASSIVWDRGEAFF. The CDR3 region has the DNA TGTGCCAGCAGCATTGTTTGGGACAGGGGTGAAGCTTTCTTT.